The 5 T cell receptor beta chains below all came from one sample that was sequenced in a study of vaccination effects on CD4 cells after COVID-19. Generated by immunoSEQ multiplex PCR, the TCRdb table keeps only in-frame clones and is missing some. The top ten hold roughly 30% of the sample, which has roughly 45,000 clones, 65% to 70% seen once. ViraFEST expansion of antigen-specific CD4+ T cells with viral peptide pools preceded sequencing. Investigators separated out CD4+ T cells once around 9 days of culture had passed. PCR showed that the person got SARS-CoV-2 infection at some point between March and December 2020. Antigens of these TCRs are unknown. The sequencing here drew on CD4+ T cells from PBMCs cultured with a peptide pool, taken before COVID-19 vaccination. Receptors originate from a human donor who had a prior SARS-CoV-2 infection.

The chain's CDR3 is CASSFGGGEETQYF. CDR3 DNA: TGTGCCAGCAGCTTTGGTGGGGGGGAAGAGACCCAGTACTTC. This chain links TRBV7-3 with TRBJ2-5, with 7 bases lining up with TRBD2. Germline lookup yields CDR1 SGHTA and CDR2 FQGTGA. The length of the CDR3 is 14 residues. The trim removed 3 bases at V and 3 bases at J, leaving 4 bases unmatched.

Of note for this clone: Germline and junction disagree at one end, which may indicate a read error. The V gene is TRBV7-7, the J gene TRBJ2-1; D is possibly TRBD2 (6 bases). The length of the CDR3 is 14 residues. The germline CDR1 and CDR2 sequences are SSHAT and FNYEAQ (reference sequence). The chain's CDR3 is CASSRGLSYNEQFF. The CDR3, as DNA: TGTGCTAGCAGCCGAGGACTATCCTACAATGAGCAGTTCTTC.

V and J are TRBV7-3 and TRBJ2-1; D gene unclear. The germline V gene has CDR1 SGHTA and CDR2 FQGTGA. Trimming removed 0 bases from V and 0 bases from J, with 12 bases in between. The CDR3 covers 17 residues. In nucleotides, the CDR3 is TGTGCCAGCAGCTTAACGGGTGTTGGTAACTCCTACAATGAGCAGTTCTTC. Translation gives CASSLTGVGNSYNEQFF.

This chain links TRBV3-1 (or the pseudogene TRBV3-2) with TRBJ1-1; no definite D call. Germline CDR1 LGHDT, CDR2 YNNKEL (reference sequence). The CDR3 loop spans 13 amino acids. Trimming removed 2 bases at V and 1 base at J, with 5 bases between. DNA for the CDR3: TGTGCCAGCAGCCAACCCGGGAACACTGAAGCTTTCTTT. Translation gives CASSQPGNTEAFF.

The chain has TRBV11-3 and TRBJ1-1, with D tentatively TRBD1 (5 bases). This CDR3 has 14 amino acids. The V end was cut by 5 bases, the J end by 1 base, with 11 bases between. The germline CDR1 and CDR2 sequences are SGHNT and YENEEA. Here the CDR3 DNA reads TGTGCCAGCAGCCACCCGGGGACGAACACTGAAGCTTTCTTT. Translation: CASSHPGTNTEAFF.